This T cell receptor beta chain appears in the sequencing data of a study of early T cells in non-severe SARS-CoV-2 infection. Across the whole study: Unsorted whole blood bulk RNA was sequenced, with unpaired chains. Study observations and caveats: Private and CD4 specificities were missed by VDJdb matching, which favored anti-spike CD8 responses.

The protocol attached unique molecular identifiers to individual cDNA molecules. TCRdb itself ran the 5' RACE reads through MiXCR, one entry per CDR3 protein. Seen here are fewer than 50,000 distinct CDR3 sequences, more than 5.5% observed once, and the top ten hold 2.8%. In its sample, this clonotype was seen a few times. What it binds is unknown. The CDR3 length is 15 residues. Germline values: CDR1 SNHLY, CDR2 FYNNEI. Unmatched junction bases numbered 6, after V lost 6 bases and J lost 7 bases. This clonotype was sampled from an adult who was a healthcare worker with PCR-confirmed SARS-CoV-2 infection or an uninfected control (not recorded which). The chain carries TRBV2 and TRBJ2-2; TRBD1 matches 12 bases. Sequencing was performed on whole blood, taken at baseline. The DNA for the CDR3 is TGTGCCAGCAGACCGGGACAGGGGGCCGGCGGGGAGCTGTTTTTT. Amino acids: CASRPGQGAGGELFF.